This T cell receptor beta chain emerged from a study of T cell responses to AZD1222 COVID-19 vaccine (dated by TCRdb to the early 2020s). Describing the broader study: AZD1222 recipients given second doses at about 4 weeks or at about 12 weeks were pooled, since spike-specific TCR depth and breadth were not found to differ between the two schedules. A total of just over 230 trial participants underwent TCR sequencing, of whom about 200 had received two doses of AZD1222 and about 26 had received two doses of the MenACWY control vaccine. Trial participants were enrolled by age into 18-55, 56-69 and 70-plus year subgroups, with 148, 28 and 57 TCR-sequenced participants respectively. Study-level results and caveats: Conclusions about previously exposed vaccinees are limited because only six or seven AZD1222 recipients were SARS-CoV-2 seropositive at baseline. Participants were mostly white British and included more females than males, and it was suggested by the authors that clonal diversity may have been underestimated. Vaccine-associated CD4 TCRs spanned the whole spike protein, with dominant responses in regions 160-218 and 743-854. Spike-specific TCR breadth and depth rose significantly after two AZD1222 doses compared with day 0 and with MenACWY recipients. Epitopes outside the regions mutated in the B.1.351 and B.1.1.7 variants were reportedly recognized by nearly half of the unique spike-specific TCRs. In the small 56-69-year group, the increase in depth fell short of significance, most likely because of low power. No day 14 peak-response samples were available, so repertoires were characterized only after the peak T cell response.

Taken with the paper, the label for time point translates to: baseline before first vaccination. The vaccinee samples were drawn from two UK trials, COV001 and COV002, one of which was a single-blind randomized controlled phase 2/3 trial testing AZD1222 (ChAdOx1 nCoV-19) in healthy adults. For TCRbeta chain sequencing, PBMC samples were collected from trial participants at day 0 and at day 28 after the second dose. The germline V and J ends show losses of 4 bases and 5 bases respectively, and no gene match explains 12 bases of the junction. The CDR3 starts with the cysteine, ends with the phenylalanine, and has 16 residues. CDR3 DNA is the only sequence kept; it has 48 bases, read in frame from the first base. According to the germline V gene (reference sequence), CDR1 reads SEHNR and CDR2 reads FQNEAQ. For this clone: Its recognized antigen is unknown. No base quality values were provided; no much bigger clone lies one nucleotide off.

The CDR3 regions of human TCRbeta chains were analyzed by immunosequencing. The study's processing was this. Repertoire TCRs were checked for matches against a reference library of SARS-CoV-2-specific TCRs that had been generated using the MIRA antigen-specificity platform. Breadth meant the fraction of unique TCRs that were SARS-CoV-2-associated, whereas depth meant the fraction of total T cells that were SARS-CoV-2-associated. Using the MIRA data, each spike-specific TCR was assigned both to the spike region to which the TCR was reactive and to a CD4 or CD8 class. Log10-transformed breadth and depth values were compared by one-way ANOVA with Sidak's multiple comparisons tests. TCRdb holds this immuneACCESS table with in-frame rearrangements only. Some clones are missing; in checked studies, unresolved V genes explain under half, and the rest has no known cause. That table gives V, J and clone size, and the DNA gave D and trimming. The table for this sample lists roughly 260,000 clones; over 90% of them were counted only once. The ten largest clonotypes hold 0.55% of the sample.

The origin of this receptor is an adult in good health. The starting material was peripheral blood, obtained on day 0 of AZD1222 vaccination. This receptor chain uses TRBV7-9 and TRBJ2-5, with TRBD2 matching 8 junction bases. In nucleotides, the sequence is TGTGCCAGCAGCTCTACCGGGGGGGGCTCATCGGAGACCCAGTACTTC. Translated, it gives CASSSTGGGSSETQYF.